This T cell receptor (beta chain) was captured by sequencing in a study of blood T cells in healthy people across ages. Study results and limitations: There was no known CMV status for donors, so expanded clonotype changes were possibly confounded. A greater number of naive CD4+ cells and higher diversity distinguished long-lived donors from aged donors.

A few counts support this clonotype. Its specificity is not known. With a J-beta primer mix and a sample-barcoded 5' primer, a second PCR ran 7 to 11 cycles. TCRdb reprocessed the 5' RACE reads with MiXCR, giving one entry per CDR3 protein. The top ten hold around 53% of the sample, which has approximately 350,000 distinct CDR3 sequences, 50% to 60% seen once. V lost 0 bases to trimming and J lost 7 bases, with 10 bases between them. Germline values: CDR1 SQVTM, CDR2 ANQGSEA. The CDR3 runs to 12 residues. V usage is TRBV29-1 and J usage is TRBJ2-7; D unclear. Sequencing input: blood. This TCR was sampled from a man in his fifties or sixties in good health. CDR3 loop: CSVEDSSWEQYF. CDR3 in DNA: TGCAGCGTTGAAGATAGTAGCTGGGAGCAGTACTTC.